This entry lists 22 T cell receptor beta chains sequenced from one sample in a study of T-cell reconstitution after alpha-beta-depleted transplantation in children. Unique molecular identifiers were used in preparing the TCRbeta library. TCRdb itself ran the PCR reads through MiXCR, one entry per CDR3 protein. The sample contains about 310,000 distinct CDR3 sequences, over 20% of which appear only once. The source material was PBMCs, mostly from graft donor cells, sampled 180 days after TCRalphabeta/CD19-depleted stem cell transplant. Receptors originate from a male patient aged 10-17 years who had a stem cell transplant for acute lymphoblastic leukemia, so the T cells may come from the graft donor.

The chain is built from TRBV12-3 or TRBV12-4 and TRBJ2-3, with a possible D match to TRBD1 (6 bases). The CDR3 totals 16 residues. The ends were cut back, 6 bases at V and 0 bases at J, with 16 bases in the middle. CDR3 sequence (DNA): TGTGCCAGCAGCCCTCAGGGGACAACTAGCACAGATACGCAGTATTTT. Amino acid sequence: CASSPQGTTSTDTQYF.

This clonotype was counted between two and nine times. The V and J genes are TRBV16 and TRBJ1-5; a possible D gene is TRBD1 (5 bases). V was trimmed by 2 bases and J by 7 bases, leaving 12 bases between them. Germline V gene sequence: CDR1 KGHSY, CDR2 FQNENV. The CDR3 is 14 amino acids. Here the CDR3 reads CASSQGAKYQPQHF. The CDR3 DNA is TGTGCCAGCAGCCAAGGGGCAAAGTACCAGCCCCAGCATTTT.

The chain uses TRBV9 and TRBJ1-2; 7 positions match TRBD1. This CDR3 spans 18 amino acids. V lost 0 bases and J lost 0; bases outside the gene matches: 11. Germline CDR1 SGDLS, CDR2 YYNGEE. CDR3 protein: CASSVGPPGQGANYGYTF. In nucleotides, the CDR3 is TGTGCCAGCAGCGTAGGACCCCCCGGGCAGGGGGCTAACTATGGCTACACCTTC.

In this sample, this clonotype turned up a few times. V gene TRBV5-1 combines with J gene TRBJ2-3; D call uncertain. V was pared by 1 base and J by 2 bases, with 11 bases between. The CDR3 has 15 residues. CDR1 is SGHRS, CDR2 YFSETQ, per germline. CDR3 nucleotides: TGCGCCAGCAGCTTGATGGCAGGTCTCACAGATACGCAGTATTTT. Translated, it gives CASSLMAGLTDTQYF.

This chain joins TRBV18 and TRBJ2-1; 10 bases line up with TRBD2. V shed 3 bases and J 6 bases; nucleotides not matched to a gene: 5. This CDR3 comprises 15 residues. Germline lookup yields CDR1 KGHSH and CDR2 LQKENI. This chain's CDR3 is CASSPPGLAINEQFF. The CDR3 DNA reads TGTGCCAGCTCACCCCCGGGACTAGCGATCAATGAGCAGTTCTTC.

This clonotype was counted a few times. The gene calls are TRBV15 and TRBJ1-2; 7 nucleotides align to TRBD1. Germline V gene sequence: CDR1 LNHNV, CDR2 YYDKDF (reference sequence). This CDR3 has 13 amino acids. V lost 5 bases, J lost 8 bases, and 8 bases stayed unmatched. CDR3 amino acids: CATSVRQGRGYTF. The DNA for the CDR3 is TGTGCCACCAGCGTAAGACAGGGCCGGGGCTACACCTTC.

This clonotype showed up many times. This chain connects TRBV10-3 to TRBJ1-6, with D tentatively TRBD1 (6 bases). Germline lookup yields CDR1 ENHRY and CDR2 SYGVKD. The CDR3 is 14 residues long. Trimming cost V 6 bases and J 5 bases, with 11 bases left between them. The CDR3 region is CAIRSGADNSPLHF. The DNA for the CDR3 is TGTGCCATCAGATCAGGGGCCGATAATTCACCCCTCCACTTT.

The CDR3 region is CATSGLAGVSVYF. In DNA form, the CDR3 reads TGTGCCACCTCGGGACTAGCGGGAGTCAGTGTGTACTTC. The rearrangement links TRBV27 to TRBJ2-7; TRBD2 aligns across 14 bases. The CDR3 totals 13 residues. Germline V gives CDR1 MNHEY, CDR2 SMNVEV (reference sequence). Trimming took 10 bases from V and 12 from J; bases not matched to a gene: 11.

This chain connects TRBV28 to TRBJ2-2; D remains unclear. Germline CDR1 MDHEN, CDR2 SYDVKM. The CDR3 is 14 residues long. Trimming removed 2 bases at V and 3 bases at J, with 7 bases between. CDR3 bases: TGTGCCAGCAGTTTACCGGGTGACACCGGGGAGCTGTTTTTT. Translated, it gives CASSLPGDTGELFF.

The rearrangement uses TRBV14 and TRBJ2-1; D gene ambiguous. CDR1 and CDR2 from the germline V gene are SGHDN and FVKESK. The CDR3 runs 15 residues. V dropped 0 bases and J dropped 2 bases, with 8 bases sitting between them. CDR3 amino acids: CASSQDPTAYNEQFF. For the CDR3, the DNA is TGTGCCAGCAGCCAAGATCCGACGGCCTACAATGAGCAGTTCTTC.

This chain connects TRBV7-9 to TRBJ1-1; D gene unclear. Germline V gene lookup returns CDR1 SEHNR and CDR2 FQNEAQ (reference sequence). Trimming took 3 bases from V and 8 from J, leaving 10 bases between them. There are 12 residues in the CDR3. The CDR3 reads CASSFTHTEAFF. The CDR3 DNA follows: TGTGCCAGCAGCTTCACACATACCGAAGCTTTCTTT.

This chain uses TRBV19 with TRBJ2-7; 7 nucleotides agree with TRBD1. The CDR3 covers 12 residues. With V trimmed by 10 bases and J by 5 bases, 8 bases remained unmatched. The germline CDR1 and CDR2 sequences are LNHDA and SQIVND (reference sequence). The CDR3 nucleotides are TGTGCCACCGCGATAGACAGGGACGAGCAGTACTTC. This translates into CATAIDRDEQYF.

The rearrangement joins TRBV5-5 to TRBJ1-2; TRBD1 agrees at 7 bases. Germline CDR1 and CDR2: SGHKS and YYEKEE (reference sequence). After removal of 0 bases from V and 5 bases from J, the junction contained 7 bases not matched to a gene. The CDR3 sequence is 15 residues long. In nucleotides, the CDR3 is TGTGCCAGCAGCTTGGGGGTGACAGGGCTATATGGCTACACCTTC. Amino acids: CASSLGVTGLYGYTF.

The chain has TRBV6-1 and TRBJ1-1; D is unclear. CDR1 MNHNS and CDR2 SASEGT come from the germline V gene. This CDR3 has 13 residues. Trimming left V 5 bases short and J 3 bases short, with 10 bases between. The CDR3 region has the DNA TGTGCCAGCAGTCAGGCCCCTTACACTGAAGCTTTCTTT. This encodes CASSQAPYTEAFF.

The chain has TRBV4-1 and TRBJ2-1; 13 bases fit TRBD2. There are 17 residues in the CDR3. Trimming at V came to 4 bases and at J to 5 bases, leaving 8 bases not matched to a gene. Germline CDR1 and CDR2: MGHRA and YSYEKL. The CDR3 coding sequence is TGCGCCAGCAGCCGGATTACTAGCGGGAGGGCGGACAATGAGCAGTTCTTC. Translating it yields CASSRITSGRADNEQFF.

The gene calls are TRBV5-1 and TRBJ1-1; D unresolved. In germline, CDR1 is SGHRS, CDR2 YFSETQ. Trimming stripped 2 bases from V and 8 bases from J, with 13 bases between. The CDR3 extends over 13 amino acids. CDR3 sequence: CASSFRRGLEAFF. The CDR3, as DNA: TGCGCCAGCAGCTTCCGGAGAGGACTCGAAGCTTTCTTT.

The V and J genes are TRBV25-1 and TRBJ2-7; a weak D match, TRBD2 (7 bases). The CDR3 totals 14 residues. V was pared by 2 bases and J by 2 bases, with 10 bases between. Germline V gives CDR1 MGHDK, CDR2 SYGVNS. CDR3 sequence (DNA): TGTGCCAGCAGTGAAACAGGGAGGGCCTACGAGCAGTACTTC. It codes for CASSETGRAYEQYF.

The chain recombines TRBV5-6 with TRBJ2-3; perhaps D is TRBD1 or TRBD2 (5 bases each). This CDR3 is 16 amino acids long. Between the trimmed V and J ends, which lost 2 bases and 2 bases, there was a span of 15 bases. The germline V gene has CDR1 SGHDT and CDR2 YYEEEE. CDR3 coding DNA: TGTGCCAGCAGCTTACTCCGGGTGGGGGACACAGATACGCAGTATTTT. It encodes CASSLLRVGDTDTQYF.

This clonotype has just a few counts. The chain joins TRBV12-3 or TRBV12-4 to TRBJ2-5; 7 nucleotides line up with TRBD2. Trimming at V came to 7 bases and at J to 1 base, leaving 15 bases not matched to a gene. The CDR3 is made up of 17 amino acids. For the CDR3, the DNA is TGTGCCAGCAAGCAGTCTAGGGCTAGCGGTCCCCAAGAGACCCAGTACTTC. Translated: CASKQSRASGPQETQYF.

This clonotype appeared many times. The chain has TRBV5-1 and TRBJ2-3, with D perhaps matching TRBD2 (6 bases). Trimming removed 4 bases at V and 2 bases at J, with 11 bases between. This CDR3 comprises 14 residues. The germline V gene encodes CDR1 SGHRS and CDR2 YFSETQ. Here the CDR3 DNA reads TGCGCCAGCAGCAGACTAGTCCCCACAGATACGCAGTATTTT. Translation gives CASSRLVPTDTQYF.

There are a few counts of this clonotype. The chain joins TRBV11-2 to TRBJ2-7, with 11 bases fitting TRBD1. Germline V gives CDR1 SGHAT, CDR2 FQNNGV. This CDR3 region has 17 residues. V shed 1 base, J shed 1 base, and the junction held 6 bases outside the gene matches. CDR3 sequence reads: CASSLGGQGERSYEQYF. In nucleotides, the CDR3 is TGTGCCAGCAGCTTAGGGGGACAGGGGGAGAGGTCCTACGAGCAGTACTTC.

This clonotype came up many times. The V gene is TRBV5-1, the J gene TRBJ2-7, with D possibly TRBD2 on 6 matching bases. V was trimmed by 0 bases and J by 4 bases, leaving 11 bases between them. The CDR3 has 14 amino acids. Germline CDR1 is SGHRS and CDR2 is YFSETQ. The CDR3: CASSLEGRRYEQYF. CDR3 nucleotide sequence: TGCGCCAGCAGCTTGGAGGGGAGGAGGTACGAGCAGTACTTC. Looking up the rest from reference TRBV5-1 and TRBJ2-7 gives the full variable domain: KAGVTQTPRYLIKTRGQQVTLSCSPISGHRSVSWYQQTPGQGLQFLFEYFSETQRNKGNFPGRFSGRQFSNSRSEMNVSTLELGDSALYLCASSLEGRRYEQYFGPGTRLTVT.